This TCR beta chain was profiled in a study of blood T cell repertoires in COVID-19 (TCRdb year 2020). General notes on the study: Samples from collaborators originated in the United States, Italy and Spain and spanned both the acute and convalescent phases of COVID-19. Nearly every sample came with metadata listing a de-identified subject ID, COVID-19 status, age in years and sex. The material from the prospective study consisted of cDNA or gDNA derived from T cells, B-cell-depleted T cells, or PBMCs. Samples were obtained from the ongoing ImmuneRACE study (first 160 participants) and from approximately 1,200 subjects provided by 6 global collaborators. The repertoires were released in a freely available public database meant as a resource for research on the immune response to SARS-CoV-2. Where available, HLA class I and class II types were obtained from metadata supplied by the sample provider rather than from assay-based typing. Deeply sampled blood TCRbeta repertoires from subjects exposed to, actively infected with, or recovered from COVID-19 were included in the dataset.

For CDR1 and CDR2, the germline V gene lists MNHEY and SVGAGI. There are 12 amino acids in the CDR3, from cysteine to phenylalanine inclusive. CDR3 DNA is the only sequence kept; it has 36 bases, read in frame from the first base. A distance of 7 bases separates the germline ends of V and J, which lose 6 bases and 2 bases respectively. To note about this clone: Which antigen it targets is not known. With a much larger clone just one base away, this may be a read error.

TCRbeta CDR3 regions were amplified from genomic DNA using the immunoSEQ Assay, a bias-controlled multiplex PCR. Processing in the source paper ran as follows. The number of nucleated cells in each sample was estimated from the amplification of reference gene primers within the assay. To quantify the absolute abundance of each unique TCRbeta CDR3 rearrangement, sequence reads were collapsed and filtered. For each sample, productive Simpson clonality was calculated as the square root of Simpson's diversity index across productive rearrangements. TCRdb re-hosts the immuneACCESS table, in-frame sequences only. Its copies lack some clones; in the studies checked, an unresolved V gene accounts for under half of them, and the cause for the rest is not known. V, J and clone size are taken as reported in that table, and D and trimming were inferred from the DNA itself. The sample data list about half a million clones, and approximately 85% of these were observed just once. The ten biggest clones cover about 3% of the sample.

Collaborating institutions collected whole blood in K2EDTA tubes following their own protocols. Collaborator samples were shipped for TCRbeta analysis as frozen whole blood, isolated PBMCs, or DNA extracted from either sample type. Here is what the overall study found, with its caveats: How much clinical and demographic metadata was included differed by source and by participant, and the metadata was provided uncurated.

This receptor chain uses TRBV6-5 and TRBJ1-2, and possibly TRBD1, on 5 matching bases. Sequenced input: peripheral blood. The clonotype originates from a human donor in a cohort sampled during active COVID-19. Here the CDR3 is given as CASRAGNYGYTF. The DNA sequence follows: TGTGCCAGCAGGGCAGGGAACTATGGCTACACCTTC.